These 30 T cell receptor beta chains were sequenced from one sample in a study of T cells generated in artificial thymic organoids. TCRalpha and TCRbeta libraries were amplified separately by semi-nested PCR with TRAC or TRBC reverse primers. From the 5' RACE reads, TCRdb called clonotypes with MiXCR, one entry per CDR3 protein. The profile covers about 9,000 distinct CDR3 sequences, with 15% to 20% appearing a single time and over 1.1% taken by the ten largest. Sequenced material: naive CD8+ T cells from the thymus. Subset given: CD3+TCRalphabeta+CD8SP T cells; for blood, CD45RO-CCR7+ naive CD8+ T cells. These receptors originate from a human donor who gave cord blood stem cells for thymic organoid culture, a cardiac surgery patient who gave postnatal thymus, or a blood donor (not recorded which).

This clonotype is medium-sized. This rearrangement joins TRBV7-2 to TRBJ2-2; D perhaps matches TRBD2 (7 bases). Germline V gene sequence: CDR1 SGHTA, CDR2 FQGNSA. The CDR3 consists of 18 residues. The V and J ends lost 2 bases and 4 bases respectively, with 20 bases between them. The DNA for the CDR3 is TGTGCCAGCAGCTTATCGTTGTTAGGGGGGGCGGGCACCGGGGAGCTGTTTTTT. Its translation: CASSLSLLGGAGTGELFF.

This clonotype turned up a few times. The chain joins TRBV24-1 to TRBJ2-3; 9 bases are shared with TRBD2. J was trimmed by 2 bases and V by 5 bases; bases with no gene match: 16. This CDR3 has 19 residues. Germline CDR1 KGHDR, CDR2 SFDVKD. The CDR3 sequence: CATSGYSSGTGGYTDTQYF. In nucleotides, the CDR3 is TGTGCCACCAGTGGTTATTCTAGCGGGACCGGCGGATACACAGATACGCAGTATTTT.

By sample share, this clonotype is medium-sized. The V and J genes are TRBV12-3 or TRBV12-4 and TRBJ1-5; D is perhaps TRBD1 (6 bases). CDR3 length: 14 residues. The V end lost 3 bases, the J end lost 7 bases, and 13 bases lay between the germline ends. The DNA of the CDR3 is TGTGCCAGCAGTTTTGGGGGCTGGGGGCAGCCCCAGCATTTT. It is translated as CASSFGGWGQPQHF.

This clonotype was seen at least ten times. The chain links TRBV4-1 to TRBJ2-1; TRBD2 matches 8 bases. Germline V CDR1 and CDR2: MGHRA, YSYEKL. V lost 4 bases, J lost 0 bases, and 2 bases stayed unmatched. The CDR3 has 15 amino acids. The CDR3 DNA follows: TGCGCCAGCAGCCCGACTAGCGCCTCCTACAATGAGCAGTTCTTC. Amino acid sequence: CASSPTSASYNEQFF.

This clonotype is classed as medium-sized. CDR3 region: CASSSRGRTEAFF. DNA of the CDR3: TGTGCCAGCAGCTCGCGAGGGCGCACTGAAGCTTTCTTT. The V call is TRBV14, the J call TRBJ1-1; D unclear. The CDR3 loop spans 13 amino acids. Germline lookup yields CDR1 SGHDN and CDR2 FVKESK. Trimming took 5 bases from V and 4 from J, leaving 11 bases between them.

The sample holds a few counts of this clonotype. This chain links TRBV28 with TRBJ2-1; D might be TRBD1 (5 bases). With 7 bases removed from V and 1 base from J, the gap between germline ends came to 8 bases. CDR1 MDHEN and CDR2 SYDVKM come from the germline V gene. The CDR3 length is 13 residues. The CDR3 here is CASISGSYNEQFF. CDR3 DNA: TGTGCCAGCATTTCAGGGTCCTACAATGAGCAGTTCTTC.

V is TRBV10-3 and J is TRBJ2-3; TRBD2 agrees at 8 bases. The CDR3 spans 15 residues. V shed 7 bases, J shed 5 bases, and the junction held 11 bases outside the gene matches. Per the germline V gene, CDR1 is ENHRY and CDR2 is SYGVKD. This chain's CDR3 is CAITGAAGRGDTQYF. Here the CDR3 DNA reads TGTGCCATCACCGGGGCGGCCGGGAGGGGAGATACGCAGTATTTT.

The sample holds many counts of this clonotype. This chain joins TRBV4-3 and TRBJ1-2; TRBD1 is a possible D gene (6 bases). CDR1 and CDR2 from the germline V gene are LGHNA and YSLEER. V was trimmed by 3 bases and J by 2 bases, leaving 16 bases between them. This CDR3 is 16 amino acids long. CDR3 sequence: CASSQVADRLNYGYTF. CDR3 DNA: TGCGCCAGCAGCCAGGTCGCCGACAGGCTGAACTATGGCTACACCTTC.

By share, this clonotype counts as medium-sized (0.01 to 0.1%). This rearrangement joins TRBV29-1 to TRBJ2-7; the D gene is possibly TRBD2 (5 bases). V was cut by 3 bases and J by 0 bases, with 9 bases left in between. Germline-derived CDR1 and CDR2 are SQVTM and ANQGSEA. The CDR3 contains 13 residues. CDR3 sequence: CSVDQRGSYEQYF. The DNA of the CDR3 is TGCAGCGTTGATCAACGGGGCTCCTACGAGCAGTACTTC.

This sequence joins TRBV27 and TRBJ1-2; the D gene is possibly TRBD1 (6 bases). CDR1 is MNHEY, CDR2 SMNVEV, per germline (reference sequence). Trimming left V 3 bases short and J 1 base short, with 12 bases between. The CDR3 sequence is 15 residues long. The CDR3 nucleotides read TGTGCCAGCAGTTTCATCAGGGGTATTAACTATGGCTACACCTTC. Residues: CASSFIRGINYGYTF.

The chain carries TRBV27 and TRBJ2-1; 8 nucleotides match TRBD2. The V gene's germline CDR1 is MNHEY and CDR2 SMNVEV (reference sequence). With V trimmed by 2 bases and J by 9 bases, 6 bases remained unmatched. There are 14 residues in the CDR3. CDR3 sequence: CASSLGAGEGEQFF. In DNA, the CDR3 is TGTGCCAGCAGTTTAGGAGCGGGAGAGGGTGAGCAGTTCTTC.

This clonotype appeared a few times. The chain is built from TRBV7-8 and TRBJ2-1; 11 nucleotides agree with TRBD2. J lost 6 bases, V lost 3 bases, and 4 bases had no gene match. The CDR3 loop spans 15 amino acids. Germline V gives CDR1 SGHVS, CDR2 FQNEAQ. The CDR3 spells CASSFGTSGSNEQFF. DNA of the CDR3: TGTGCCAGCAGCTTTGGCACTAGCGGGAGCAATGAGCAGTTCTTC.

This clonotype is termed medium-sized. The chain is built from TRBV10-3 and TRBJ2-5; D is perhaps TRBD2 (5 bases). Germline V lookup: CDR1 ENHRY, CDR2 SYGVKD. The CDR3 is 13 residues long. Trimming removed 6 bases from V and 2 bases from J, with 10 bases in between. The CDR3: CAISPGYQETQYF. In DNA form, the CDR3 reads TGTGCCATCAGCCCGGGATATCAAGAGACCCAGTACTTC.

By frequency in the sample, this clonotype is medium-sized. This sequence joins TRBV7-8 and TRBJ2-3; D ambiguous. The V gene lost 4 bases and the J gene lost 0 bases, with 14 bases spanning the gap. The CDR3 consists of 16 residues. Germline V gene sequence: CDR1 SGHVS, CDR2 FQNEAQ. The CDR3 nucleotides are TGTGCCAGCAGCTGGCCCCCGTGGGCTAGCACAGATACGCAGTATTTT. This sequence encodes CASSWPPWASTDTQYF.

Judged by abundance, this clonotype is medium-sized. The DNA of the CDR3 is TGCAGTGCTAGAGCTCTCCCGACTAGCGGGAGGGCCTTTACGTTCACCGGGGAGCTGTTTTTT. Translated, it gives CSARALPTSGRAFTFTGELFF. J is TRBJ2-2 and V is TRBV20-1, with 14 bases aligning to TRBD2. This CDR3 is 21 amino acids long. V trimming: 1 base; J trimming: 4 bases; junction bases outside the gene matches: 17. Germline lookup yields CDR1 DFQATT and CDR2 SNEGSKA (reference sequence).

This clonotype is medium-sized within its sample. The rearrangement links TRBV6-1 to TRBJ2-7; D is tentatively TRBD1 or TRBD2 (5 bases each). The CDR3 covers 14 residues. Germline CDR1 reads MNHNS; CDR2 reads SASEGT. The V and J ends lost 4 bases and 11 bases respectively, with 21 bases between them. The CDR3: CASSAGRLTLGEYF. For the CDR3, the DNA is TGTGCCAGCAGTGCGGGGCGGCTTACCCTCGGGGAGTACTTC.

This clonotype was picked up a small number of times. The rearrangement links TRBV6-5 to TRBJ1-1; maybe TRBD1 (5 bases). Trimming removed 6 bases at V and 10 bases at J, with 15 bases between. This CDR3 spans 12 amino acids. Germline lookup yields CDR1 MNHEY and CDR2 SVGAGI. DNA for the CDR3: TGTGCCAGCAGACCTCGGGGCTTTGCAGCTTTCTTT. Amino acid sequence: CASRPRGFAAFF.

Judged by abundance, this clonotype is medium-sized (0.01 to 0.1%). The chain is built from TRBV4-1 and TRBJ1-2, with D possibly matching TRBD1 (6 bases). This CDR3 is 16 amino acids long. V dropped 3 bases and J dropped 8 bases, with 22 bases sitting between them. Germline CDR1 MGHRA, CDR2 YSYEKL. The CDR3 DNA sequence: TGCGCCAGCAGCCATCTCGCAGGGGCAGTGGCGAAGGGCTACACCTTC. Its translation: CASSHLAGAVAKGYTF.

This clonotype is classed as medium-sized. The chain joins TRBV6-5 to TRBJ2-7; no reliable D call. The V gene's germline CDR1 is MNHEY and CDR2 SVGAGI. The CDR3 contains 14 residues. The V end lost 0 bases, the J end lost 2 bases, and 8 bases lay between the germline ends. The chain's CDR3 is CASSYSSRPYEQYF. CDR3 nucleotides: TGTGCCAGCAGTTACTCGAGCAGGCCCTACGAGCAGTACTTC.

Note on this clonotype: One end of the junction varies from germline; a read error may be responsible. The V gene is TRBV28, the J gene TRBJ2-5; D is unresolved. CDR3 length: 16 amino acids. Per the germline V gene, CDR1 is MDHEN and CDR2 is SYDVKM. The chain's CDR3 is CATRGGTRTYQETQYF. The CDR3 DNA follows: TGCGCCACCCGAGGTGGCACCCGCACCTACCAAGAGACCCAGTACTTC.

In its sample, this clonotype ranks as medium-sized. The V and J genes are TRBV29-1 and TRBJ2-1; TRBD1 is a possible D gene (5 bases). Per the germline V gene, CDR1 is SQVTM and CDR2 is ANQGSEA. The V end was cut by 7 bases, the J end by 8 bases, with 9 bases between. The CDR3 extends over 10 amino acids. CDR3 DNA sequence: TGCAGCGCAGAAGGGGATGAGCAGTTCTTC. The encoded protein is CSAEGDEQFF.

V and J are TRBV24-1 and TRBJ2-4, with D tentatively TRBD1 or TRBD2 (5 bases each). Per the germline V gene, CDR1 is KGHDR and CDR2 is SFDVKD. V was cut by 1 base and J by 8 bases, with 11 bases left in between. There are 14 residues in the CDR3. Here the CDR3 DNA reads TGTGCCACCAGTGATTTCGAGGGGAAGGACATTCAGTACTTC. Translation gives CATSDFEGKDIQYF.

By share, this clonotype ranks as medium-sized. The chain links TRBV7-3 to TRBJ2-7, with D tentatively TRBD2 (5 bases). Germline-derived CDR1 and CDR2 are SGHTA and FQGTGA. V lost 4 bases and J 1 base, leaving 17 bases between the germline ends. This CDR3 is built from 16 residues. CDR3 bases: TGTGCCAGCAGCTCCTCCCTAGCCGCAATATCCTACGAGCAGTACTTC. The encoded protein is CASSSSLAAISYEQYF.

This sequence joins TRBV18 and TRBJ2-1; the D call may be TRBD1 or TRBD2 (5 bases each). Per germline, CDR1 KGHSH and CDR2 LQKENI. The CDR3 spans 16 residues. V was cut by 6 bases and J by 6 bases, with 21 bases left in between. CDR3 residues: CASSSEGITTFNEQFF. CDR3 sequence (DNA): TGTGCCAGCTCGAGCGAGGGGATAACCACCTTCAATGAGCAGTTCTTC.

This clonotype is medium-sized (0.01 to 0.1%) by share. The V gene is TRBV20-1, the J gene TRBJ1-6; TRBD1 matches 10 bases. The CDR3 has 16 amino acids. The germline CDR1 and CDR2 sequences are DFQATT and SNEGSKA (reference sequence). J gave up 4 bases and V 0 bases, and 3 bases lay outside the gene matches. DNA for the CDR3: TGCAGTGCTAGAGATCGACAGGGGGCTTATAATTCACCCCTCCACTTT. This gives the protein CSARDRQGAYNSPLHF.

The table lists this clonotype with many counts. The rearrangement links TRBV12-3 or TRBV12-4 to TRBJ1-5; no firm D call. V lost 3 bases, J lost 2 bases, and 5 bases lay in between. The CDR3 is 13 amino acids. The CDR3 reads CASSFAGNQPQHF. Here the CDR3 DNA reads TGTGCCAGCAGTTTCGCAGGCAATCAGCCCCAGCATTTT.

By share, this clonotype ranks as medium-sized. The chain links TRBV4-1 to TRBJ2-1; D unresolved. The CDR3 spans 14 residues. Looked up from germline, CDR1 is MGHRA and CDR2 is YSYEKL. Trimming removed 0 bases from V and 10 bases from J, with 13 bases in between. CDR3 sequence: CASSQDLPRTEQFF. The CDR3 DNA reads TGCGCCAGCAGCCAAGATCTGCCCCGGACCGAGCAGTTCTTC.

This clonotype has at least ten counts. This chain joins TRBV28 and TRBJ2-1; D is unresolved. Trimming left V 5 bases short and J 4 bases short, with 9 bases between. The CDR3 is 13 amino acids. CDR1 and CDR2 (germline): MDHEN, SYDVKM. CDR3 nucleotides: TGTGCCAGCAGTGGGTTCTTTTACAATGAGCAGTTCTTC. Amino acid sequence: CASSGFFYNEQFF.

This clonotype qualifies as medium-sized (0.01 to 0.1%). The rearrangement links TRBV9 to TRBJ2-2; 9 nucleotides align to TRBD1. Looked up from germline, CDR1 is SGDLS and CDR2 is YYNGEE. The CDR3 runs to 17 residues. V trimming: 4 bases; J trimming: 0 bases; junction bases outside the gene matches: 7. The CDR3 loop is CASSLSRDRANTGELFF. In DNA, the CDR3 is TGTGCCAGCAGCTTGAGCCGGGACAGGGCGAACACCGGGGAGCTGTTTTTT.

A few counts support this clonotype. This chain connects TRBV6-1 to TRBJ2-7; D is possibly TRBD1 (6 bases). V dropped 2 bases and J dropped 4 bases, with 15 bases sitting between them. Germline-derived CDR1 and CDR2 are MNHNS and SASEGT. The CDR3 length is 15 residues. The CDR3 sequence is CASSELVRGAYEQYF. In DNA form, the CDR3 reads TGTGCCAGCAGTGAACTGGTCAGGGGTGCGTACGAGCAGTACTTC.